A selection of T cell receptor beta chains follows, all from one sample in a study of naive and memory T cell subsets. TCRdb re-called the UMI-ligation and nested PCR reads through MiXCR, storing one row per CDR3 protein. The table lists roughly 140,000 distinct CDR3 sequences, about a sixth of them singletons. The sequenced material came from naive CD4+ T cells from blood. These receptors all stem from a human donor in good health. Each CDR3 is given with its conserved first and last residue. Each record gives: V gene, J gene, clone size, D gene, CDR3 DNA, CDR3 protein. A D gene is named only where the DNA matches it firmly. A row's size may be missing; if present it is once, few, many or a size class.

v_call: TRBV15
j_call: TRBJ2-4
clone_size: few
d_call: NA
cdr3_nt: TGTGCCACCAGCGATACAGGGGGGGGCAAAAACATTCAGTACTTC
cdr3_aa: CATSDTGGGKNIQYF

v_call: TRBV9
j_call: TRBJ1-5
clone_size: NA
d_call: NA
cdr3_nt: TGTGCCAGCAGCTCCCATGGTGAGACGCCCCAGCATTTT
cdr3_aa: CASSSHGETPQHF

v_call: TRBV9
j_call: TRBJ1-5
clone_size: NA
d_call: NA
cdr3_nt: TGTGCCAGCAGCGTACTAGGGGGTAGCAATCAGCCCCAGCATTTT
cdr3_aa: CASSVLGGSNQPQHF

v_call: TRBV7-2
j_call: TRBJ2-3
clone_size: NA
d_call: NA
cdr3_nt: TGTGCCAGCAGCTTCCGACAGTCAGATACGCAGTATTTT
cdr3_aa: CASSFRQSDTQYF

v_call: TRBV29-1
j_call: TRBJ2-3
clone_size: many
d_call: NA
cdr3_nt: TGCAGCATAGACCACGGCTCAGATACGCAGTATTTT
cdr3_aa: CSIDHGSDTQYF

v_call: TRBV12-3/TRBV12-4
j_call: TRBJ2-7
clone_size: NA
d_call: TRBD1
cdr3_nt: TGTGCCAGCAGAAGACCGGGACAGGGAAAGGGATTCGAGCAGTACTTC
cdr3_aa: CASRRPGQGKGFEQYF

v_call: TRBV6-6
j_call: TRBJ2-3
clone_size: few
d_call: TRBD2
cdr3_nt: TGTGCCAGCAGTTACATCCGCGGGAGGCCCCCTAGATCTAGCACAGATACGCAGTATTTT
cdr3_aa: CASSYIRGRPPRSSTDTQYF

v_call: TRBV20-1
j_call: TRBJ2-7
clone_size: NA
d_call: NA
cdr3_nt: TGCAGCACCTCAGAGGGGATGGGTATCTACGAGCAGTACTTC
cdr3_aa: CSTSEGMGIYEQYF

v_call: TRBV14
j_call: TRBJ1-2
clone_size: NA
d_call: NA
cdr3_nt: TGTGCCAGCAGCCCTGGGACCACTAACTATGGCTACACCTTC
cdr3_aa: CASSPGTTNYGYTF

v_call: TRBV6-2/TRBV6-3
j_call: TRBJ1-5
clone_size: NA
d_call: TRBD1
cdr3_nt: TGTGCCAGCAGTCGGGACAGTTATCAGCCCCAGCATTTT
cdr3_aa: CASSRDSYQPQHF

v_call: TRBV12-3/TRBV12-4
j_call: TRBJ2-7
clone_size: few
d_call: NA
cdr3_nt: TGTGCCAGCATGTCAGGGCCCCTCTACGAGCAGTACTTC
cdr3_aa: CASMSGPLYEQYF

v_call: TRBV20-1
j_call: TRBJ1-2
clone_size: few
d_call: TRBD1
cdr3_nt: TGCAGTGCTAGAGATCTAGGGGGCGCGAAGGTCTATGGCTACACCTTC
cdr3_aa: CSARDLGGAKVYGYTF

v_call: TRBV7-3
j_call: TRBJ2-3
clone_size: many
d_call: TRBD2
cdr3_nt: TGTGCCAGCAGCTTAACATCGTCTCTAGCGGGAGAAAGCGCAGATACGCAGTATTTT
cdr3_aa: CASSLTSSLAGESADTQYF

v_call: TRBV28
j_call: TRBJ2-3
clone_size: few
d_call: TRBD2
cdr3_nt: TGTGCCAGCAGTCCCCTAGCGGGCACAGATACGCAGTATTTT
cdr3_aa: CASSPLAGTDTQYF

v_call: TRBV6-5
j_call: TRBJ1-1
clone_size: few
d_call: NA
cdr3_nt: TGTGCCAGCAGAAGATTCCAGGGAGCAATTGAAGCTTTCTTT
cdr3_aa: CASRRFQGAIEAFF

v_call: TRBV30
j_call: TRBJ2-5
clone_size: NA
d_call: NA
cdr3_nt: TGTGCCTGGACCCAAAGGGTCGGAATACCAACCTATACAGAGACCCAGTACTTC
cdr3_aa: CAWTQRVGIPTYTETQYF

v_call: TRBV15
j_call: TRBJ2-1
clone_size: NA
d_call: NA
cdr3_nt: TGTGCCACCAGCAGAGATTCCGGGGGTACGTTTTACAATGAGCAGTTCTTC
cdr3_aa: CATSRDSGGTFYNEQFF

v_call: TRBV12-3/TRBV12-4
j_call: TRBJ2-1
clone_size: many
d_call: TRBD2
cdr3_nt: TGTGCCAGCAGCCCTAGCGGGAGAGGTTACAATGAGCAGTTCTTC
cdr3_aa: CASSPSGRGYNEQFF

v_call: TRBV20-1
j_call: TRBJ1-4
clone_size: many
d_call: NA
cdr3_nt: TGCAGTGCTAGCTCAGCAGACGCAACTAATGAAAAACTGTTTTTT
cdr3_aa: CSASSADATNEKLFF

v_call: TRBV6-5
j_call: TRBJ2-7
clone_size: NA
d_call: TRBD2
cdr3_nt: TGTGCCAGCAGCCGTGGGGAAGGTAGCGGGAGAAGTTACGAGCAGTACTTC
cdr3_aa: CASSRGEGSGRSYEQYF

v_call: TRBV5-1
j_call: TRBJ2-3
clone_size: few
d_call: NA
cdr3_nt: TGCGCCAGCAGCTTGACGGGCAGCTTCGCAGATACGCAGTATTTT
cdr3_aa: CASSLTGSFADTQYF

v_call: TRBV7-2
j_call: TRBJ1-1
clone_size: NA
d_call: NA
cdr3_nt: TGTGCCAGCAGCCGGGGACCCAGGAACACTGAAGCTTTCTTT
cdr3_aa: CASSRGPRNTEAFF

v_call: TRBV27
j_call: TRBJ2-3
clone_size: NA
d_call: TRBD2
cdr3_nt: TGTGCCAGCAGTTCGATCGGCGGGAGACCGAGCACAGATACGCAGTATTTT
cdr3_aa: CASSSIGGRPSTDTQYF

v_call: TRBV7-6
j_call: TRBJ2-7
clone_size: few
d_call: TRBD1
cdr3_nt: TGTGCCAGCAGCCTTCGACAGGGGGAATCCTACGAGCAGTACTTC
cdr3_aa: CASSLRQGESYEQYF

v_call: TRBV6-2/TRBV6-3
j_call: TRBJ2-7
clone_size: few
d_call: NA
cdr3_nt: TGTGCCAGCAGTGACGGGAACTACGAGCAGTACTTC
cdr3_aa: CASSDGNYEQYF

v_call: TRBV6-2/TRBV6-3
j_call: TRBJ2-7
clone_size: NA
d_call: TRBD1
cdr3_nt: TGTGCCAGCAGTTACTCGGGGACAGGACGCTCCTACGAGCAGTACTTC
cdr3_aa: CASSYSGTGRSYEQYF

v_call: TRBV11-2
j_call: TRBJ2-4
clone_size: NA
d_call: TRBD1
cdr3_nt: TGTGCCAGCAGCTACGGGACAGGGGCCAAAAACATTCAGTACTTC
cdr3_aa: CASSYGTGAKNIQYF

v_call: TRBV7-2
j_call: TRBJ1-1
clone_size: once
d_call: NA
cdr3_nt: TGTGCCAGCAGCTTAGTTAGGGGCCTGAACACTGAAGCTTTCTTT
cdr3_aa: CASSLVRGLNTEAFF

v_call: TRBV2
j_call: TRBJ1-5
clone_size: few
d_call: NA
cdr3_nt: TGTGCCAGCAAATCGGGACTGCTCAATCAGCCCCAGCATTTT
cdr3_aa: CASKSGLLNQPQHF

v_call: TRBV14
j_call: TRBJ2-1
clone_size: NA
d_call: NA
cdr3_nt: TGTGCCAGCAGCATTGGACCAGGGGCTAACAATGAGCAGTTCTTC
cdr3_aa: CASSIGPGANNEQFF

v_call: TRBV7-8
j_call: TRBJ2-7
clone_size: few
d_call: NA
cdr3_nt: TGTGCCAGCAGCCTACGACAGAGAGAAAACTACGAGCAGTACTTC
cdr3_aa: CASSLRQRENYEQYF

v_call: TRBV29-1
j_call: TRBJ2-3
clone_size: few
d_call: TRBD2
cdr3_nt: TGCAGCGCCGGACTAGAGTTGGTAACAGATACGCAGTATTTT
cdr3_aa: CSAGLELVTDTQYF

v_call: TRBV20-1
j_call: TRBJ2-5
clone_size: NA
d_call: TRBD2
cdr3_nt: TGCAGTGGCGGGGCGGGAGGGCGAGAGACCCAGTACTTC
cdr3_aa: CSGGAGGRETQYF

v_call: TRBV27
j_call: TRBJ2-2
clone_size: NA
d_call: NA
cdr3_nt: TGTGCCACCCACCGGGGAAGGGTTTTGAACACCGGGGAGCTGTTTTTT
cdr3_aa: CATHRGRVLNTGELFF

v_call: TRBV7-2
j_call: TRBJ2-3
clone_size: NA
d_call: TRBD2
cdr3_nt: TGTGCCAGCAGCCGATCATCTAGGGCCGGGACTAGAGACACAGATACGCAGTATTTT
cdr3_aa: CASSRSSRAGTRDTDTQYF

v_call: TRBV20-1
j_call: TRBJ2-1
clone_size: few
d_call: NA
cdr3_nt: TGCAGTGCTAGAGGTAGCGGACCATCCTACAATGAGCAGTTCTTC
cdr3_aa: CSARGSGPSYNEQFF

v_call: TRBV28
j_call: TRBJ2-3
clone_size: few
d_call: TRBD1
cdr3_nt: TGTGCCACCGCCGAGACAGGGTTCACAGATACGCAGTATTTT
cdr3_aa: CATAETGFTDTQYF

v_call: TRBV27
j_call: TRBJ1-2
clone_size: NA
d_call: NA
cdr3_nt: TGTGCCAGCAGTTTATACAGGGAGAGAGGCTACACCTTC
cdr3_aa: CASSLYRERGYTF

v_call: TRBV11-1
j_call: TRBJ1-1
clone_size: NA
d_call: NA
cdr3_nt: TGTGCCAGCACCCTTGGGACAACGGGAACTGAAGCTTTCTTT
cdr3_aa: CASTLGTTGTEAFF

v_call: TRBV7-2
j_call: TRBJ1-1
clone_size: NA
d_call: NA
cdr3_nt: TGTGCCAGCAGCCTAGGGCATTACACTGAAGCTTTCTTT
cdr3_aa: CASSLGHYTEAFF

v_call: TRBV2
j_call: TRBJ2-7
clone_size: NA
d_call: NA
cdr3_nt: TGTGCCAGCGGACTCAGCAACTCCTACGAGCAGTACTTC
cdr3_aa: CASGLSNSYEQYF

v_call: TRBV12-3/TRBV12-4
j_call: TRBJ2-3
clone_size: few
d_call: NA
cdr3_nt: TGTGCCAGTGCGCCGGGGCCCTTCACAGATACGCAGTATTTT
cdr3_aa: CASAPGPFTDTQYF

v_call: TRBV10-3
j_call: TRBJ1-2
clone_size: NA
d_call: TRBD1
cdr3_nt: TGTGCCATCAGTGAGCCGGACAGGGGCTATGGCTACACCTTC
cdr3_aa: CAISEPDRGYGYTF

v_call: TRBV20-1
j_call: TRBJ2-5
clone_size: NA
d_call: TRBD2
cdr3_nt: TGCAGTGCTAGAGATGATGGGGCTAGCGGGAGTAGAGGGCAAGAGACCCAGTACTTC
cdr3_aa: CSARDDGASGSRGQETQYF

v_call: TRBV20-1
j_call: TRBJ2-1
clone_size: few
d_call: TRBD2
cdr3_nt: TGCAGTGCTAGGGGCGGGAGGGCGGATGAGCAGTTCTTC
cdr3_aa: CSARGGRADEQFF

v_call: TRBV27
j_call: TRBJ2-7
clone_size: NA
d_call: TRBD1
cdr3_nt: TGTGCCAGCAGTTTACAGGGGGACTACGAGCAGTACTTC
cdr3_aa: CASSLQGDYEQYF

v_call: TRBV7-2
j_call: TRBJ1-5
clone_size: NA
d_call: NA
cdr3_nt: TGTGCCAGCAGCCAAACAGGAAGCAATCAGCCCCAGCATTTT
cdr3_aa: CASSQTGSNQPQHF

v_call: TRBV5-1
j_call: TRBJ1-1
clone_size: many
d_call: NA
cdr3_nt: TGCGCCAGCAGCCCCGGACAGAACACTGAAGCTTTCTTT
cdr3_aa: CASSPGQNTEAFF